Listed below are T cell receptor beta chains from one sample, sequenced in a study of blood T cell repertoires in COVID-19. Sequencing used immunoSEQ multiplex PCR; TCRdb keeps in-frame clones, though not all of them. The repertoire holds 150,000 to 200,000 clones, with 82% as singletons. Sample: peripheral blood. The receptors come from a woman aged 40 to 50 with COVID-19, enrolled during active disease. Both conserved end residues are trimmed from each CDR3.

j_call | v_call | cdr3_aa
TRBJ1-2 | TRBV5-6 | ASSLELYGYT
TRBJ2-4 | TRBV5-1 | ASSLGQGYIQY
TRBJ2-3 | TRBV6-6 | ASSARGFSSTDTQY
TRBJ1-4 | TRBV7-2 | ASRELRTTNEKLF
TRBJ2-3 | TRBV6-5 | ASSIWGTSTDTQY
TRBJ1-1 | TRBV2 | ASSDVGWIAF
TRBJ2-5 | TRBV19 | ASSRRTGGTKGETQY
TRBJ1-1 | TRBV3-1/TRBV3-2 | ASSPGQGIYKNTEAF
TRBJ2-5 | TRBV7-9 | ASSLGFSGHGAQY
TRBJ2-1 | TRBV7-9 | ASSFSGQGVNEQF
TRBJ2-3 | TRBV11-3 | ASSPYREDTQY
TRBJ2-1 | TRBV5-1 | ASSLGLSDEQF
TRBJ2-2 | TRBV27 | ASSSQVGLASGELF
TRBJ1-2 | TRBV9 | ASSVRQEADYGYT
TRBJ2-1 | TRBV5-1 | ASSTLAGNEQF
TRBJ2-2 | TRBV19 | ASSPEQGNTGELF
TRBJ2-1 | TRBV7-9 | ASSLSTRQDEQF
TRBJ1-1 | TRBV12-3/TRBV12-4 | ASSFGGNTEAF
TRBJ2-3 | TRBV18 | ASSPAGNSAQY
TRBJ2-4 | TRBV6-5 | ASSSSSNIQY
TRBJ1-6 | TRBV7-9 | ASSPGQGAVDNSPLH
TRBJ1-4 | TRBV5-4 | ASSQTGTGTEKLF
TRBJ1-3 | TRBV19 | ASSPRTGLGNTIY
TRBJ1-6 | TRBV19 | ASSIDAGANSPLH
TRBJ1-5 | TRBV4-1 | ASSQAQGSNQPQH
TRBJ1-4 | TRBV7-3 | ASSQTGPNEKLF
TRBJ2-7 | TRBV7-2 | ASSFSTTYEQY
TRBJ1-2 | TRBV12-5 | ASGLRLDTNYGYT
TRBJ2-3 | TRBV13 | ASSLPSGITDTQY
TRBJ2-1 | TRBV3-1/TRBV3-2 | ASSQVFTSGRANEQF
TRBJ2-2 | TRBV29-1 | SVVLDTGELF
TRBJ2-2 | TRBV10-3 | AISETSANTGELF
TRBJ2-4 | TRBV5-4 | ASSLGGGQGKNIQY
TRBJ2-3 | TRBV5-4 | ASSLDGMRTDTQY
TRBJ1-5 | TRBV13 | ASSLGREPQH
TRBJ1-1 | TRBV6-5 | ASSGQINTEAF
TRBJ1-5 | TRBV4-1 | ASSETPGVNQPQH
TRBJ2-2 | TRBV6-6 | ASRGPGDRKTGELF
TRBJ2-3 | TRBV6-6 | ASSYGGGTSTDTQY
TRBJ1-1 | TRBV18 | ASSIKQGSEAF
TRBJ1-3 | TRBV6-5 | ASSYSGSQDTIY
TRBJ1-2 | TRBV27 | ASSPGDAGYGYT
TRBJ2-5 | TRBV7-6 | ASAGDVETQY
TRBJ1-4 | TRBV10-3 | AISGLGGEKLF